This is a list of T cell receptor beta chains from one sample in a study of CD8 T cells in Susac syndrome. TCRdb used MiXCR to reprocess the immunoSEQ multiplex PCR reads, holding one entry per CDR3 protein. Here the sample spans 130,000 or so distinct CDR3 sequences, around 85% being singletons. Material for sequencing was CD8+ T cells from PBMCs. Every receptor here comes from a human donor with multiple sclerosis. Each CDR3 is given with its conserved first and last residue. The D gene is left open where the match is weak.

d_call,v_call,j_call,cdr3_aa,cdr3_nt
.,TRBV7-9,TRBJ1-3,CASRLGAKGTGNTIYF,TGTGCCAGCAGGCTTGGGGCCAAAGGCACTGGAAACACCATATATTTT
TRBD2,TRBV19,TRBJ2-1,CASKVGLAGGPEEQFF,TGTGCCAGTAAGGTGGGACTAGCGGGAGGGCCGGAGGAGCAGTTCTTC
.,TRBV27,TRBJ2-1,CASSLSHPGNNEQFF,TGTGCCAGCAGTTTATCACACCCCGGGAACAATGAGCAGTTCTTC
.,TRBV6-5,TRBJ1-2,CASSYSRWTETNYGYTF,TGTGCCAGCAGTTACTCGAGGTGGACGGAAACTAACTATGGCTACACCTTC
.,TRBV15,TRBJ2-7,CATSSLRDEFYEQYF,TGTGCCACCAGCAGCCTCCGGGACGAATTCTACGAGCAGTACTTC
.,TRBV29-1,TRBJ1-1,CSVMTVEAFF,TGCAGCGTTATGACCGTTGAAGCTTTCTTT
.,TRBV12-3/TRBV12-4,TRBJ2-5,CASSIYEEETQYF,TGTGCCAGCAGTATTTACGAGGAAGAGACCCAGTACTTC
.,TRBV7-9,TRBJ1-2,CASSLEGLGYTF,TGTGCCAGCAGCTTAGAAGGGCTTGGCTACACCTTC
.,TRBV5-1,TRBJ1-4,CASSLSSSGFEKLFF,TGCGCCAGCAGCTTGAGCAGTAGTGGGTTTGAAAAACTGTTTTTT
.,TRBV12-3/TRBV12-4,TRBJ2-4,CASSFGRRAGNIQYF,TGTGCCAGCAGTTTTGGGCGCCGGGCAGGGAACATTCAGTACTTC